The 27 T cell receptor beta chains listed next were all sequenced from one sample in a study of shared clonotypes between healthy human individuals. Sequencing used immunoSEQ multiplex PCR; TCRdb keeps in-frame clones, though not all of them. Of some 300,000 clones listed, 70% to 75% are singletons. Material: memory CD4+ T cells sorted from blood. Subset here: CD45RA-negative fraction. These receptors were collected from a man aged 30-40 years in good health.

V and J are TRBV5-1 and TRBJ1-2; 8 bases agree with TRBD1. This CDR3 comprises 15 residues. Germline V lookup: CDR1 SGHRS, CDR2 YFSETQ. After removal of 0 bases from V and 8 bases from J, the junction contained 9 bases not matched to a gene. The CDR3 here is CASSLASGGAEGYTF. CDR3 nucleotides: TGCGCCAGCAGCTTGGCGTCAGGGGGCGCCGAGGGCTACACCTTC.

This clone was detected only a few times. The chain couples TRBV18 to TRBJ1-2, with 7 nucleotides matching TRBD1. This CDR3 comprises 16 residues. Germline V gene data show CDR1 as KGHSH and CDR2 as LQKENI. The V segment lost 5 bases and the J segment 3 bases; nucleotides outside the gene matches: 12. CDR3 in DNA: TGTGCCAGCTCAAAATCGGGACAGCCAACACACTATGGCTACACCTTC. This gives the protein CASSKSGQPTHYGYTF. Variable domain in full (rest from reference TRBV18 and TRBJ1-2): NAGVMQNPRHLVRRRGQEARLRCSPMKGHSHVYWYRQLPEEGLKFMVYLQKENIIDESGMPKERFSAEFPKEGPSILRIQQVVRGDSAAYFCASSKSGQPTHYGYTFGSGTRLTVV.

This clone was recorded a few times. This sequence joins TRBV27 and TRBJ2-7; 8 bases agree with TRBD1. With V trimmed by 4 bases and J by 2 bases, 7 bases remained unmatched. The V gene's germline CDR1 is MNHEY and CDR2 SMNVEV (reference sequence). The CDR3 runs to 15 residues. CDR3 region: CASSYWTGYPYEQYF. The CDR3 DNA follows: TGTGCCAGCAGTTACTGGACAGGGTACCCCTACGAGCAGTACTTC.

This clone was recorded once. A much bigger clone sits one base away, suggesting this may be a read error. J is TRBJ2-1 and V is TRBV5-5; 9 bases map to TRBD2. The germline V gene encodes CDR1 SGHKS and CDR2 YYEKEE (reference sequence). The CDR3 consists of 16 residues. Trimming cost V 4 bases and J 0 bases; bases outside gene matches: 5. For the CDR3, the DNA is TGTGCCAGCAGCCCGAATAGCGGGAGCTCCTACAATGAGCAGTTCTTC. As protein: CASSPNSGSSYNEQFF.

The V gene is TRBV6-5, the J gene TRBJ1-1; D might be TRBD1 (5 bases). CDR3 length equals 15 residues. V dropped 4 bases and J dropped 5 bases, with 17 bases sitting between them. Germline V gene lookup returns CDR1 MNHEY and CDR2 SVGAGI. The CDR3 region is CASSFQGFVGTEAFF. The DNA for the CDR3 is TGTGCCAGCAGTTTCCAGGGATTCGTGGGAACTGAAGCTTTCTTT.

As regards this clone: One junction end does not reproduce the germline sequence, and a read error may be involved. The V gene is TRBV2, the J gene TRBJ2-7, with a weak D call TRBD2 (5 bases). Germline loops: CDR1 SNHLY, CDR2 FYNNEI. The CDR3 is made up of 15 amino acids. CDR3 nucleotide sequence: TGTGCCACCAGTGCCAGGTATCGGGATTTGTACGAGCAGTACTTC. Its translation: CATSARYRDLYEQYF.

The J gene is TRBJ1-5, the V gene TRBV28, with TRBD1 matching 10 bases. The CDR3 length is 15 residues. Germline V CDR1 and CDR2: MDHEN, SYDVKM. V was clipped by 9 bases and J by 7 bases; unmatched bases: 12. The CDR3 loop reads CASTPGQGTRQPQHF. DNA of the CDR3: TGTGCCAGTACACCGGGACAGGGGACGCGGCAGCCCCAGCATTTT. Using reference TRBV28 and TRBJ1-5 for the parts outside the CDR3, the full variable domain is DVKVTQSSRYLVKRTGEKVFLECVQDMDHENMFWYRQDPGLGLRLIYFSYDVKMKEKGDIPEGYSVSREKKERFSLILESASTNQTSMYLCASTPGQGTRQPQHFGDGTRLSIL.

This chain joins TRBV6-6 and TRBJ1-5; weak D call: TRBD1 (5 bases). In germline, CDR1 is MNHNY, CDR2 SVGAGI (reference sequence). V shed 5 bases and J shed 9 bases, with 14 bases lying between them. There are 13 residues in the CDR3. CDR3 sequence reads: CASSDTGTLPQHF. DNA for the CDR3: TGTGCCAGCAGTGACACCGGGACCCTGCCCCAGCATTTT.

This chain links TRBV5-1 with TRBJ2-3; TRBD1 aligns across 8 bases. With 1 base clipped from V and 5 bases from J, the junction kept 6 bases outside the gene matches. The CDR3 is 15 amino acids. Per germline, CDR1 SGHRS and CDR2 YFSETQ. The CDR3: CASSLNDRGRDTQYF. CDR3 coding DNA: TGCGCCAGCAGCTTGAATGACAGGGGTAGAGATACGCAGTATTTT.

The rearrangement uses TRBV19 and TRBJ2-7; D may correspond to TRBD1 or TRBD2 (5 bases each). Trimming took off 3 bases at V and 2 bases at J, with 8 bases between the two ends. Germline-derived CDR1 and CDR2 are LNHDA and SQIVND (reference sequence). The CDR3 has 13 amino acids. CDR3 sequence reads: CASSMRGTYEQYF. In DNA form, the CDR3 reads TGTGCCAGTAGTATGAGGGGAACCTACGAGCAGTACTTC.

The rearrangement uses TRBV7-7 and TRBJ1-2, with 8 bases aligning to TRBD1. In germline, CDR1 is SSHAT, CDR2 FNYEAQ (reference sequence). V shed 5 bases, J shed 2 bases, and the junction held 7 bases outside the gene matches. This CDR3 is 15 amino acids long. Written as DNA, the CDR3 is TGTGCCAGCAGCCCATTGACAGGGGCAAACTATGGCTACACCTTC. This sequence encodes CASSPLTGANYGYTF.

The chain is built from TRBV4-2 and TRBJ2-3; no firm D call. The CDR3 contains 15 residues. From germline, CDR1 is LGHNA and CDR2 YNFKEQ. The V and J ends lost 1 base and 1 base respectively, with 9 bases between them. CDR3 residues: CASSQVVQGTDTQYF. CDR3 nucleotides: TGTGCCAGCAGCCAAGTCGTGCAGGGCACAGATACGCAGTATTTT.

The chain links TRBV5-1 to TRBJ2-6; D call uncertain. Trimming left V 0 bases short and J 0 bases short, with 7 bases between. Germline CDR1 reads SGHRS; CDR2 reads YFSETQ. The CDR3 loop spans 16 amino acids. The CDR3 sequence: CASSLGAHSGANVLTF. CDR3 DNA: TGCGCCAGCAGCTTGGGAGCGCACTCTGGGGCCAACGTCCTGACTTTC.

The CDR3 loop is CASSQQGSLTEAFF. As DNA, the CDR3 is TGTGCCAGCAGCCAACAGGGGTCATTGACTGAAGCTTTCTTT. The chain uses TRBV14 and TRBJ1-1; tentative D call: TRBD1 (6 bases). Germline V gene data show CDR1 as SGHDN and CDR2 as FVKESK. Trimming took 2 bases from V and 5 from J, leaving 12 bases between them. The CDR3 sequence is 14 residues long.

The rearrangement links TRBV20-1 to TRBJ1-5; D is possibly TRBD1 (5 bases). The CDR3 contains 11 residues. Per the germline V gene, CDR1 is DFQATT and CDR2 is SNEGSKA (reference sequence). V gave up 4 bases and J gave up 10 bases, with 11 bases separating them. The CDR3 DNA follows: TGCAGTGCTAACCAGGGCGGTCCCCAGCATTTT. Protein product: CSANQGGPQHF.

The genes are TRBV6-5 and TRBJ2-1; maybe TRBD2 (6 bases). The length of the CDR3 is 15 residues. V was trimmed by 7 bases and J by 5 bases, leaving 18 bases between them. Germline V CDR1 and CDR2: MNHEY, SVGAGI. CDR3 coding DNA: TGTGCCAGCACGGGCGGGGTCCAGCCGGACAATGAGCAGTTCTTC. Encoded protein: CASTGGVQPDNEQFF.

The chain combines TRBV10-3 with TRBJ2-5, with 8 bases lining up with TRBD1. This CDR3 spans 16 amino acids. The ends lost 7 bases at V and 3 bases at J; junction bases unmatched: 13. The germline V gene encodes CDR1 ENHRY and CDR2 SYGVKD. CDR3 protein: CAIKGSTEQGEETQYF. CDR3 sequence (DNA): TGTGCCATCAAGGGCAGCACAGAACAGGGGGAAGAGACCCAGTACTTC.

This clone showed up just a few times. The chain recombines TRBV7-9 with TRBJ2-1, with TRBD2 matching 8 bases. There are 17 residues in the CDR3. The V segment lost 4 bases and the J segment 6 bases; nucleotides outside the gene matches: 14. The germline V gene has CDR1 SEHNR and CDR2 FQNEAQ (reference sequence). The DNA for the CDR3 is TGTGCCAGCAGCTCCCGACCCGGGACTAGGACTTTCAATGAGCAGTTCTTC. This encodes CASSSRPGTRTFNEQFF.

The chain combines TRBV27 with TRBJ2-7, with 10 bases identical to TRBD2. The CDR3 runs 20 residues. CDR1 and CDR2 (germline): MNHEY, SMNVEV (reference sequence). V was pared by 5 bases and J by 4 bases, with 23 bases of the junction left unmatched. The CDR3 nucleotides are TGTGCCAGCAGTGCTTATCGGCCCCTGGTCCCCGCTAGCGGGAGATACGAGCAGTACTTC. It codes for CASSAYRPLVPASGRYEQYF.

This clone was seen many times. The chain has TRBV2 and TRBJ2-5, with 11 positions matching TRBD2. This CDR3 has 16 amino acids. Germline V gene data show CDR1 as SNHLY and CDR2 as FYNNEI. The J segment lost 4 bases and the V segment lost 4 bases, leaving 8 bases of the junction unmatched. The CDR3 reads CASSGGGLAVGETQYF. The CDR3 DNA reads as TGTGCCAGCAGTGGGGGGGGACTAGCGGTGGGAGAGACCCAGTACTTC.

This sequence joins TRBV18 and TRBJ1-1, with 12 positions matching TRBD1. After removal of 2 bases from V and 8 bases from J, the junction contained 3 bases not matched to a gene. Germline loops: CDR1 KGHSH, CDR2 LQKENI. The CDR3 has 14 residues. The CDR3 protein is CASSPSGQGAEAFF. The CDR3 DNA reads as TGTGCCAGCTCACCATCGGGACAGGGGGCAGAAGCTTTCTTT.

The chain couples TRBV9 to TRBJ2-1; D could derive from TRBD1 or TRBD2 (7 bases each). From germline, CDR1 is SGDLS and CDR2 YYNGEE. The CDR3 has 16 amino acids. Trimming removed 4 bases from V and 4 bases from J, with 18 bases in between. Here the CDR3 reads CASSTPRGGTYNEQFF. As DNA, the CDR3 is TGTGCCAGCAGCACCCCCAGGGGGGGGACTTACAATGAGCAGTTCTTC.

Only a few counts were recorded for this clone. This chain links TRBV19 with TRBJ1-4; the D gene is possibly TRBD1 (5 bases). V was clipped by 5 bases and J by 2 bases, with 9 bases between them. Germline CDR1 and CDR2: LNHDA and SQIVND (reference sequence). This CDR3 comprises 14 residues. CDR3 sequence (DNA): TGTGCCAGTAGTCCAGGGTGGACTAATGAAAAACTGTTTTTT. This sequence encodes CASSPGWTNEKLFF.

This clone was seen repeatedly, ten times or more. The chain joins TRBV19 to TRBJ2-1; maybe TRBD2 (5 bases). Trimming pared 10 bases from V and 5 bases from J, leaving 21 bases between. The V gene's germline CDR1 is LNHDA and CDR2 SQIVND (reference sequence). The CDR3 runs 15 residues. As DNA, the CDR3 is TGTGCCACCCGCCCCCTGGCCGGGATAGACAATGAGCAGTTCTTC. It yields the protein CATRPLAGIDNEQFF.

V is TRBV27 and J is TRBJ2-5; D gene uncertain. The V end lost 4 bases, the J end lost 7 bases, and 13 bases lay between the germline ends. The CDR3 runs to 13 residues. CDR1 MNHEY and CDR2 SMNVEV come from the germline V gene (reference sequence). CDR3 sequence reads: CASSSGPAGTQYF. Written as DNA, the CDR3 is TGTGCCAGCAGTTCGGGCCCGGCCGGGACCCAGTACTTC.

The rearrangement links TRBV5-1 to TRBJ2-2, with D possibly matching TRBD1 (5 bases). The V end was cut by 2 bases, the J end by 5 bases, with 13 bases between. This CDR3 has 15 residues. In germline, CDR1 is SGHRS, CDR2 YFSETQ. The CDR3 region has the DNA TGCGCCAGCAGCTTCCGGCAGGGTCGAACCGGGGAGCTGTTTTTT. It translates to CASSFRQGRTGELFF. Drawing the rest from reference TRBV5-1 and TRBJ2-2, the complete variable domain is KAGVTQTPRYLIKTRGQQVTLSCSPISGHRSVSWYQQTPGQGLQFLFEYFSETQRNKGNFPGRFSGRQFSNSRSEMNVSTLELGDSALYLCASSFRQGRTGELFFGEGSRLTVL.

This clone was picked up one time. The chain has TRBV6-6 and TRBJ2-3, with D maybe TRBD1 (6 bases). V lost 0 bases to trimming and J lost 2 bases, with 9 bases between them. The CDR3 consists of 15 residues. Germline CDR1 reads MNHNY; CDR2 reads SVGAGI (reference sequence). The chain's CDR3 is CASSYSWTDTDTQYF. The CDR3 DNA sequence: TGTGCCAGCAGTTACTCCTGGACAGACACAGATACGCAGTATTTT.